What follows is one T cell receptor (beta chain) and its context. There is no known antigen for this receptor. Nothing much larger sits one base from this clone, and base qualities are not available. These data are taken from a study of patients and donors after allogeneic stem cell transplantation (dated by TCRdb to 2018 to 2020). Preparation of the library involved RT-PCR. The instrument given in TCRdb is NextSeq 550. TCRdb reran the public reads through fastp at Q25 and MiXCR, keeping productive beta chains. Each entry merges the rows of one CDR3 protein and shows their most common DNA and genes. The sample table lists hundreds of thousands of distinct CDR3 sequences, roughly 17% of them with a count of one. The ten largest clones take up 7% to 7.5% of the sample. The CDR3, from cysteine to phenylalanine, totals 15 residues. Of all the DNA, just the CDR3 is kept, 45 bases in frame from base 1. CDR1 and CDR2 were assigned from the germline V gene as SGHTA and FQGTGA. V gives up 3 bases and J gives up 2 bases, and the segment between their germline ends measures 11 bases.

This chain is built from TRBV7-3 and TRBJ2-1, with no confident D gene call. The origin of this receptor is a human donor who was either an allogeneic HSCT recipient or a stem cell or donor lymphocyte infusion donor (not recorded which). It is not recorded whose cells these are; they may come from a transplant donor. Sequencing input: blood, either unsorted or a sorted T cell fraction (not recorded which). The CDR3 corresponds to CASSLRRDAYNEQFF. The DNA sequence reads TGTGCCAGCAGCTTGAGGCGAGACGCCTACAATGAGCAGTTCTTC.